This T cell receptor beta chain derives from a study of shared clonotypes between healthy human individuals (dated by TCRdb to the early 2020s). For context, the study as a whole: The cohort included a few men and two women between 18 and 49 years of age. For each donor, CD4 naive and CD4 memory were each run on three plates, CD8 naive on two plates, and CD8 memory on one plate. The study deeply sequenced blood TCR repertoires of roughly five healthy adults to estimate repertoire size and the extent of clonotype sharing between individuals. To increase sequencing depth and limit assay-specific biases, TCR repertoire library preparation and sequencing were carried out by different laboratories using diverse techniques. Between about 0.85 and 9.5 billion PBMCs per donor were obtained by leukapheresis. Study-wide findings and limitations: Pairwise subsampling indicated that sequencing depth was expected to affect the degree of clonotype sharing among donors. Sharing across several donors was observed for approximately 4.6% of naive CD4, 3% to 3.5% of naive CD8, over 2% of memory CD4, and around 0.4% of memory CD8 clonotypes. Estimated clonotype richness was generally larger for naive than for memory subsets. Because the study included only a small number of donors, the genetic and exposure-history diversity represented was limited. Rarefaction of sorted-subset datasets indicated incomplete sequencing despite the large sequencing depth. Higher generation probabilities were observed for clonotypes shared by all four sorted-subset donors than for non-shared clonotypes. Only blood was sampled, and tissue TCR repertoires likely differ from those in blood.

The donors were healthy, HIV-negative adults who had no recently reported acute infections or vaccinations. All donors were Caucasian adults living in Nashville, Tennessee, USA. Magnetic negative selection was used to enrich CD4+ T cells, after which naive cells were positively selected on CD45RA and the negative fraction became the memory subset. Blood was collected by leukapheresis, and PBMCs were isolated by Ficoll-Histopaque density gradient centrifugation and then cryopreserved in liquid nitrogen vapor phase. Analytical flow cytometry was used to check the purity and quantity of each magnetically sorted T cell population. Each sorted fraction had its genomic DNA isolated and then quantified by UV absorbance on a Nanodrop 2000c. The CDR3 contains 15 residues, cysteine and phenylalanine counted. CDR3 DNA only is kept here, 45 bases in frame from base 1. Between the V and J ends, shortened by 7 bases and 4 bases respectively, the junction contains 17 bases. The germline V gene (reference sequence) supplies CDR1 LNHDA and CDR2 SQIVND.

Using the deep immunoSEQ assay, multiplex PCR amplified TCR CDR3 regions from genomic DNA. For each cell subset, the extracted genomic DNA was distributed evenly across all wells of several immunoSEQ 96-well plates, and each plate served as one replicate. For sorted subsets, approximately 190 ng genomic DNA, equal to 30,000 or so T cell genomes, was loaded into each replicate PCR. Purified libraries were measured with a Qubit 3.0 fluorometer, size-checked on a Bioanalyzer 2100, and measured again with the KAPA Library Quantification kit. A separate single-read 150-cycle Illumina NextSeq 550 flow cell was used to sequence each immunoSEQ 96-well plate. In the original analysis: The immunoSEQ output contained only junctional sequences without quality scores, so filtering could not match that applied to full-length reads. To assign V/J genes and CDR3, sequences were annotated using PyIR, a Python wrapper for IgBLAST v1.9, with IMGT germline references. Reads were filtered out if the reads had weak V/J assignments (E-value above 1e-6), no CDR3, stop codons, out-of-frame junctions, or ambiguous translated residues. V3J clonotypes were defined as sequences sharing the same inferred V gene, J gene, and CDR3 amino acid sequence. To compute the percentage overlap between repertoires, the number of shared unique clonotypes was divided by the size of the smaller repertoire. RTK rarefaction, the Chao1 estimator, and Recon v2.1 estimates of unobserved clonotypes were used to assess repertoire richness. For all TCRbeta clonotypes obtained by the gDNA method from four donors, generation probabilities were computed with OLGA. Not all clones reach the TCRdb copy of this immuneACCESS table, which keeps in-frame sequences only. Checked studies attribute under half of the gap to unresolved V genes and leave the rest unexplained. The V and J calls and the clone size are those of that table, but D and trimming were determined from the DNA. In all, the sample holds 330,000 or so clones, and 74% of those were seen once. The leading ten clones occupy under 13% of the sample.

A few counts support this clone. Its target antigen remains unknown. There are no base qualities to consult, and no much larger clone falls within one base. The chain couples TRBV19 to TRBJ2-1; confidence is insufficient to name the D gene. The source of this sequence is a young man in good health. Sequenced sample: memory CD4+ T cells sorted from blood. The label giving this sample's cell subset or site can be read as: CD45RA-negative fraction. The CDR3 in this case is CASILSPGGYNEQFF. The DNA sequence follows: TGTGCCAGTATCCTGAGTCCGGGCGGATACAATGAGCAGTTCTTC.